A single sample is the source of the 27 T cell receptor beta chains below, sequenced in a study of blood T cell repertoires in COVID-19 (TCRdb year 2020). To prepare the library, the immunoSEQ multiplex PCR assay was applied. This immuneACCESS table, as held by TCRdb, lists in-frame sequences with V and J called but not all clones. Of the missing ones, under half trace to an unresolved V gene in checked studies; the others have no known cause. This sample has some 360,000 clones in its table, and more than 70% of those were observed once. Of the sample, over 3.5% falls within the top ten clones. The specimen was peripheral blood. The receptors shown here come from a woman in her sixties or seventies with COVID-19, enrolled during active disease.

The rearrangement joins TRBV18 to TRBJ2-1; 8 nucleotides match TRBD2. Germline loops: CDR1 KGHSH, CDR2 LQKENI. This CDR3 has 16 amino acids. With V trimmed by 1 base and J by 10 bases, 12 bases remained unmatched. CDR3 nucleotide sequence: TGTGCCAGCTCACCACGAGCGGGGGTGGACATCAGCGAGCAGTTCTTC. This codes for CASSPRAGVDISEQFF. The entire variable domain, with the rest obtained from reference TRBV18 and TRBJ2-1, is as follows: NAGVMQNPRHLVRRRGQEARLRCSPMKGHSHVYWYRQLPEEGLKFMVYLQKENIIDESGMPKERFSAEFPKEGPSILRIQQVVRGDSAAYFCASSPRAGVDISEQFFGPGTRLTVL.

The chain is built from TRBV18 and TRBJ2-6, with 7 bases lining up with TRBD2. The trim removed 2 bases at V and 2 bases at J, leaving 12 bases unmatched. The germline V gene has CDR1 KGHSH and CDR2 LQKENI. The CDR3 sequence is 19 residues long. This chain's CDR3 is CASSPFIFAGDTGANVLTF. In DNA, the CDR3 is TGTGCCAGCTCACCATTCATCTTTGCGGGGGATACTGGGGCCAACGTCCTGACTTTC.

In its sample, this clone was seen once. The chain has TRBV5-1 and TRBJ2-2; possible D gene TRBD1, 6 bases. V lost 7 bases to trimming and J lost 1 base, with 14 bases between them. This CDR3 has 15 amino acids. Looked up from germline, CDR1 is SGHRS and CDR2 is YFSETQ. Here the CDR3 reads CASAEKGQNTGELFF. The CDR3 nucleotides are TGCGCCAGCGCCGAAAAGGGACAGAACACCGGGGAGCTGTTTTTT.

This chain connects TRBV5-1 to TRBJ2-2; TRBD1 aligns across 7 bases. CDR3 length: 13 amino acids. Germline V lookup: CDR1 SGHRS, CDR2 YFSETQ. The trim removed 2 bases at V and 7 bases at J, leaving 2 bases unmatched. The CDR3 DNA is TGCGCCAGCAGCTTACAGGGGATCGGGGAGCTGTTTTTT. Its protein is CASSLQGIGELFF.

This chain joins TRBV7-2 and TRBJ2-5, with no clear D. CDR1 is SGHTA, CDR2 FQGNSA, per germline. The germline V and J ends were trimmed by 2 bases and 5 bases, with 9 bases remaining between them. There are 13 residues in the CDR3. The CDR3 sequence: CASSLYPRETQYF. In DNA, the CDR3 is TGTGCCAGCAGCTTATACCCGCGTGAGACCCAGTACTTC. Looking up the rest from reference TRBV7-2 and TRBJ2-5 gives the full variable domain: GAGVSQSPSNKVTEKGKDVELRCDPISGHTALYWYRQSLGQGLEFLIYFQGNSAPDKSGLPSDRFSAERTGGSVSTLTIQRTQQEDSAVYLCASSLYPRETQYFGPGTRLLVL.

The chain recombines TRBV19 with TRBJ2-7; TRBD1 agrees at 12 bases. CDR1 LNHDA and CDR2 SQIVND come from the germline V gene (reference sequence). J lost 2 bases, V lost 11 bases, and 10 bases had no gene match. The CDR3 is 15 residues long. The DNA for the CDR3 is TGTGCCTCAAACTCCGGGACAGGGGGCCCCTACGAGCAGTACTTC. It yields the protein CASNSGTGGPYEQYF.

The chain combines TRBV7-2 with TRBJ2-7, with D maybe TRBD1 (5 bases). The length of the CDR3 is 14 residues. Trimming left V 2 bases short and J 4 bases short, with 12 bases between. Germline CDR1 reads SGHTA; CDR2 reads FQGNSA. CDR3 sequence reads: CASSLTSSGYEQYF. DNA for the CDR3: TGTGCCAGCAGCTTAACCTCATCAGGGTACGAGCAGTACTTC.

V usage is TRBV5-1 and J usage is TRBJ2-6, with TRBD1 matching 10 bases. The CDR3 covers 17 residues. Germline V gene lookup returns CDR1 SGHRS and CDR2 YFSETQ. Trimming removed 3 bases from V and 4 bases from J; junction bases left unmatched: 7. CDR3 DNA sequence: TGCGCCAGCAGCTATGCGACAGGGGGCGCAGGGGCCAACGTCCTGACTTTC. Amino acids: CASSYATGGAGANVLTF.

To note about this clone: Germline and junction disagree at one end, which may indicate a read error. The sample has other DNA sequences that encode this CDR3 too. V usage is TRBV5-8 and J usage is TRBJ1-6, with 9 bases that match TRBD1. Germline values: CDR1 SGHTS, CDR2 YDEGEE. This CDR3 spans 14 amino acids. CDR3 residues: CARMTDRGGSPLHF. As DNA, the CDR3 is TGTGCCAGGATGACGGACAGGGGAGGATCACCTCTCCACTTT.

The J gene is TRBJ2-3, the V gene TRBV6-2 or TRBV6-3; no reliable D call. The germline gives CDR1 MNHEY, CDR2 SVGEGT. The CDR3 sequence is 12 residues long. V gave up 2 bases and J gave up 8 bases, with 8 bases separating them. CDR3 in DNA: TGTGCCAGCAGTTACCTAGTCGGTACGCAGTATTTT. As protein: CASSYLVGTQYF.

This clone has just one count. The V gene is TRBV10-3, the J gene TRBJ2-1, with 11 bases matching TRBD2. Losses at the gene ends were 4 bases for V and 8 bases for J; bases not matched to a gene: 4. Germline CDR1 and CDR2: ENHRY and SYGVKD. This CDR3 is built from 14 residues. The DNA for the CDR3 is TGTGCCATCAGTGTAGCGGGGGGGCCAGATGAGCAGTTCTTC. Translating gives CAISVAGGPDEQFF.

The rearrangement links TRBV5-1 to TRBJ1-6; weak D call: TRBD1 (6 bases). Germline lookup yields CDR1 SGHRS and CDR2 YFSETQ. Deletions cut 2 bases from V and 8 bases from J, with 14 bases between. This CDR3 contains 15 residues. This chain's CDR3 is CASSLQGRLDSPLHF. Here the CDR3 DNA reads TGCGCCAGCAGCTTACAGGGAAGGTTAGATTCACCCCTCCACTTT.

This sequence joins TRBV6-5 and TRBJ1-6; 11 nucleotides line up with TRBD1. Germline V gene sequence: CDR1 MNHEY, CDR2 SVGAGI. The length of the CDR3 is 14 residues. J was trimmed by 15 bases and V by 7 bases; bases with no gene match: 11. CDR3 protein: CASKEGTGGGGLHF. CDR3 nucleotides: TGTGCCAGCAAGGAAGGGACAGGGGGAGGAGGCCTCCACTTT.

The J gene is TRBJ2-5, the V gene TRBV18, with 9 bases matching TRBD2. The CDR3 totals 18 residues. The germline CDR1 and CDR2 sequences are KGHSH and LQKENI. The J segment lost 4 bases and the V segment lost 3 bases, leaving 15 bases of the junction unmatched. This CDR3 is CASSPPGGSGGLGETQYF. The CDR3 nucleotides are TGTGCCAGCTCACCGCCTGGGGGTAGCGGGGGACTCGGAGAGACCCAGTACTTC. Filled out from reference TRBV18 and TRBJ2-5, the complete variable domain reads NAGVMQNPRHLVRRRGQEARLRCSPMKGHSHVYWYRQLPEEGLKFMVYLQKENIIDESGMPKERFSAEFPKEGPSILRIQQVVRGDSAAYFCASSPPGGSGGLGETQYFGPGTRLLVL.

The chain combines TRBV2 with TRBJ1-2, with no clear D. Per germline, CDR1 SNHLY and CDR2 FYNNEI. The CDR3 has 14 residues. V lost 5 bases to trimming and J lost 1 base, with 11 bases between them. CDR3 region: CASSRDSLNYGYTF. In DNA, the CDR3 is TGTGCCAGCAGTAGAGACTCGCTTAACTATGGCTACACCTTC.

The chain carries TRBV5-6 and TRBJ1-5; a weak D match, TRBD1 (6 bases). This CDR3 contains 15 residues. CDR1 SGHDT and CDR2 YYEEEE come from the germline V gene. Trimming removed 6 bases from V and 7 bases from J, with 20 bases in between. CDR3 residues: CASTPWGQGPQPQHF. CDR3 in DNA: TGTGCCAGCACCCCCTGGGGGCAGGGGCCCCAGCCCCAGCATTTT.

This chain joins TRBV6-6 and TRBJ2-2; no clear D gene. V lost 2 bases, J lost 4 bases, and 5 bases lay in between. The CDR3 is made up of 13 amino acids. Germline V gives CDR1 MNHNY, CDR2 SVGAGI (reference sequence). The CDR3 is CASSYGPTGELFF. As DNA, the CDR3 is TGTGCCAGCAGTTACGGCCCCACCGGGGAGCTGTTTTTT.

This chain links TRBV27 with TRBJ1-6; D remains unclear. Germline CDR1 and CDR2: MNHEY and SMNVEV (reference sequence). CDR3 size: 14 residues. Trimming removed 5 bases at V and 5 bases at J, with 10 bases between. The DNA of the CDR3 is TGTGCCAGCAGTCCCCGACGGGATAATTCACCCCTCCACTTT. Protein product: CASSPRRDNSPLHF.

In this sample, this clone turned up a few times. The CDR3 DNA sequence: TGTGCCAGCAGTGTCGGACAGAATCTAGCTGAAAAACTGTTTTTT. Translating it yields CASSVGQNLAEKLFF. The chain combines TRBV2 with TRBJ1-4; possibly TRBD1 for D (6 bases). The CDR3 sequence is 15 residues long. Trimming removed 4 bases at V and 7 bases at J, with 16 bases between. CDR1 is SNHLY and CDR2 is FYNNEI in the germline V gene.

The J gene is TRBJ1-4, the V gene TRBV7-8, with 7 nucleotides matching TRBD1. This CDR3 spans 14 amino acids. The V gene's germline CDR1 is SGHVS and CDR2 FQNEAQ. V dropped 4 bases and J dropped 4; count of bases not matched to a gene: 3. DNA of the CDR3: TGTGCCAGCAGCTCGGGACAGATTAATGAAAAACTGTTTTTT. Encoded protein: CASSSGQINEKLFF.

The chain uses TRBV2 and TRBJ1-3; D may be TRBD1 (6 bases). The V end was cut by 6 bases, the J end by 1 base, with 10 bases between. This CDR3 is built from 14 residues. Germline V gene sequence: CDR1 SNHLY, CDR2 FYNNEI. The chain's CDR3 is CASRWQGSGNTIYF. In nucleotides, the CDR3 is TGTGCCAGCAGGTGGCAGGGGTCTGGAAACACCATATATTTT. Supplemented by reference TRBV2 and TRBJ1-3, the full variable domain reads EPEVTQTPSHQVTQMGQEVILRCVPISNHLYFYWYRQILGQKVEFLVSFYNNEISEKSEIFDDQFSVERPDGSNFTLKIRSTKLEDSAMYFCASRWQGSGNTIYFGEGSWLTVV.

This chain links TRBV29-1 with TRBJ1-1, with TRBD1 matching 7 bases. This CDR3 region has 13 residues. With 8 bases clipped from V and 0 bases from J, the junction kept 6 bases outside the gene matches. In germline, CDR1 is SQVTM, CDR2 ANQGSEA. CDR3 amino acids: CSSMTGMNTEAFF. The CDR3 DNA is TGCAGCTCAATGACAGGGATGAACACTGAAGCTTTCTTT.

The rearrangement uses TRBV18 and TRBJ1-4; the match to TRBD1 covers 10 bases. Trimming took 4 bases from V and 4 from J; bases not matched to a gene: 15. Germline V gene sequence: CDR1 KGHSH, CDR2 LQKENI. The CDR3 runs to 19 residues. The CDR3 reads CASSLLTGGEYFYNEKLFF. The CDR3 DNA sequence: TGTGCCAGCTCACTACTGACAGGGGGCGAATATTTTTATAATGAAAAACTGTTTTTT. The whole variable domain, remainder taken from reference TRBV18 and TRBJ1-4, is NAGVMQNPRHLVRRRGQEARLRCSPMKGHSHVYWYRQLPEEGLKFMVYLQKENIIDESGMPKERFSAEFPKEGPSILRIQQVVRGDSAAYFCASSLLTGGEYFYNEKLFFGSGTQLSVL.

The chain employs TRBV7-8 and TRBJ2-3; 8 bases fit TRBD1. Per germline, CDR1 SGHVS and CDR2 FQNEAQ. J was trimmed by 1 base and V by 7 bases; bases with no gene match: 10. The CDR3 loop spans 16 amino acids. CDR3 in DNA: TGTGCCAGCACCCCTCGACAGGGGTCGGGCACAGATACGCAGTATTTT. Amino acids: CASTPRQGSGTDTQYF.

This chain links TRBV3-1 (or the pseudogene TRBV3-2) with TRBJ1-4; D is unresolved. V was cut by 4 bases and J by 6 bases, with 9 bases left in between. Germline V lookup: CDR1 LGHDT, CDR2 YNNKEL (reference sequence). This CDR3 region has 13 residues. The CDR3 sequence: CASSPYEDEKLFF. CDR3 bases: TGTGCCAGCAGCCCCTACGAGGATGAAAAACTGTTTTTT.

The genes are TRBV9 and TRBJ2-7, with 10 bases fitting TRBD1. Trimming took 3 bases from V and 5 from J; bases not matched to a gene: 2. Germline V gives CDR1 SGDLS, CDR2 YYNGEE. CDR3 length: 13 amino acids. DNA of the CDR3: TGTGCCAGCAGCGGGGGACAGGGGAACGAGCAGTACTTC. Translation: CASSGGQGNEQYF.

The V gene is TRBV7-4, the J gene TRBJ1-5; 8 bases fit TRBD1. V lost 6 bases to trimming and J lost 5 bases; unmatched junction nucleotides: 12. Germline V lookup: CDR1 SGHVT, CDR2 SQSDAQ. CDR3 length: 16 residues. CDR3 protein: CASRRKTGEIDQPQHF. CDR3 sequence (DNA): TGTGCCAGCAGGCGTAAGACAGGGGAGATCGATCAGCCCCAGCATTTT.